These 30 T cell receptor beta chains came from one sample sequenced in a study of blood T cell repertoires in COVID-19. The protocol was immunoSEQ multiplex PCR, while the TCRdb copy is restricted to in-frame clones and leaves out a portion. The sample has fewer than 150,000 clones, 85% seen once. The sample comprised peripheral blood. These receptors were obtained from a human donor in a cohort sampled during active COVID-19.

The chain uses TRBV6-5 and TRBJ2-4; the D gene is possibly TRBD1 (6 bases). Germline assignment: CDR1 MNHEY and CDR2 SVGAGI. Trimming took off 2 bases at V and 9 bases at J, with 11 bases between the two ends. The CDR3 sequence is 13 residues long. CDR3 sequence (DNA): TGTGCCAGCAGTTACGTACAGGGTGGCATTCAGTACTTC. Its translation is CASSYVQGGIQYF.

This CDR3 is CASSSGLAGGQEQYF. CDR3 bases: TGTGCCAGCAGCTCGGGACTAGCGGGGGGGCAAGAGCAGTACTTC. This chain links TRBV11-2 with TRBJ2-7; 16 nucleotides agree with TRBD2. With V trimmed by 4 bases and J by 7 bases, 4 bases remained unmatched. This CDR3 has 15 amino acids. Germline CDR1 reads SGHAT; CDR2 reads FQNNGV.

This sequence joins TRBV28 and TRBJ1-1, with TRBD1 matching over 7 bases. Germline lookup yields CDR1 MDHEN and CDR2 SYDVKM. Germline trimming cut 4 bases from V and 1 base from J; bases unmatched to any gene: 6. The CDR3 contains 15 residues. DNA of the CDR3: TGTGCCAGCAGTTACCGGGACAGAACGAACACTGAAGCTTTCTTT. Translation: CASSYRDRTNTEAFF. The full variable domain, with the rest looked up from reference TRBV28 and TRBJ1-1, is DVKVTQSSRYLVKRTGEKVFLECVQDMDHENMFWYRQDPGLGLRLIYFSYDVKMKEKGDIPEGYSVSREKKERFSLILESASTNQTSMYLCASSYRDRTNTEAFFGQGTRLTVV.

The V call is TRBV21-1, the J call TRBJ2-5; TRBD1 reflects the table's D call only, with no check against the DNA. TRBV21-1 is recorded as a pseudogene. This CDR3 has 16 amino acids. CDR3 in DNA: TGTGCCACCCTACCCCGACAGGGGGGGTACCAAGAGACCCAGTACTTC. As protein: CATLPRQGGYQETQYF.

V is TRBV12-3 or TRBV12-4 and J is TRBJ1-5; D might be TRBD1 (6 bases). V was trimmed by 3 bases and J by 6 bases, leaving 9 bases between them. This CDR3 is built from 13 residues. CDR3 protein: CASSLPGAQPQHF. In nucleotides, the CDR3 is TGTGCCAGCAGTTTGCCAGGGGCTCAGCCCCAGCATTTT.

The rearrangement uses TRBV6-2 or TRBV6-3 and TRBJ1-5; D not certain. CDR3 length: 15 amino acids. The germline gives CDR1 MNHEY, CDR2 SVGEGT. Trimming removed 2 bases at V and 7 bases at J, with 15 bases between. CDR3 in amino acids: CASSYDPEERQPQHF. The CDR3 bases are TGTGCCAGCAGTTACGACCCAGAGGAGCGGCAGCCCCAGCATTTT.

The chain couples TRBV28 to TRBJ1-5; 8 nucleotides align to TRBD1. Germline V gives CDR1 MDHEN, CDR2 SYDVKM. The CDR3 loop spans 16 amino acids. The J segment lost 3 bases and the V segment lost 6 bases, leaving 10 bases of the junction unmatched. CDR3 nucleotides: TGTGCCAGCAGAACTCCCGGACAGGGAGACAATCAGCCCCAGCATTTT. Residues: CASRTPGQGDNQPQHF.

The chain employs TRBV30 and TRBJ2-7; D unclear. The CDR3 consists of 12 residues. V was shortened by 0 bases and J by 3 bases, with 6 bases between the two germline ends. From germline, CDR1 is GTSNPN and CDR2 SVGIG (reference sequence). The CDR3 DNA reads TGTGCCTGGAGTGTAACGGGCTACGAGCAGTACTTC. Translated: CAWSVTGYEQYF. The whole variable domain, filled in from reference TRBV30 and TRBJ2-7, reads SQTIHQWPATLVQPVGSPLSLECTVEGTSNPNLYWYRQAAGRGLQLLFYSVGIGQISSEVPQNLSASRPQDRQFILSSKKLLLSDSGFYLCAWSVTGYEQYFGPGTRLTVT.

J is TRBJ1-5 and V is TRBV28, with D possibly being TRBD1 (5 bases). Germline CDR1 and CDR2: MDHEN and SYDVKM. This CDR3 contains 16 residues. V gave up 2 bases and J gave up 7 bases, with 18 bases separating them. For the CDR3, the DNA is TGTGCCAGCAGTTTACTTCCGGGGAGGGGAATCCAGCCCCAGCATTTT. It translates to CASSLLPGRGIQPQHF.

On this clone itself: The same CDR3 also results from other DNA sequences found in this sample. The CDR3 region has the DNA TGCGCCAGCAGCCAAGCAGGGGTTGCCACTGAAGCTTTCTTT. Encoded protein: CASSQAGVATEAFF. The chain couples TRBV4-3 to TRBJ1-1; a possible D gene is TRBD1 (6 bases). With 1 base removed from V and 4 bases from J, the gap between germline ends came to 10 bases. The CDR3 is 14 amino acids. Germline assignment: CDR1 LGHNA and CDR2 YSLEER.

This sequence joins TRBV6-5 and TRBJ2-5, with D unresolved. V lost 6 bases, J lost 2 bases, and 13 bases lay in between. Germline V gene data show CDR1 as MNHEY and CDR2 as SVGAGI. The CDR3 spans 14 residues. The CDR3 reads CASRVLIPQETQYF. CDR3 DNA sequence: TGTGCCAGCAGAGTACTCATCCCACAAGAGACCCAGTACTTC.

The genes are TRBV18 and TRBJ2-7, with a tentative D call TRBD2 (5 bases). The CDR3 totals 14 residues. V was clipped by 6 bases and J by 2 bases, with 14 bases between them. Germline V gene sequence: CDR1 KGHSH, CDR2 LQKENI. The CDR3 loop is CASSQNERAYEQYF. CDR3 bases: TGTGCCAGCTCCCAGAACGAGAGGGCCTACGAGCAGTACTTC.

This clone was counted a few times. CDR3 sequence reads: CASSLGPGQGANVLTF. The CDR3 DNA is TGTGCCAGCAGCTTGGGTCCTGGGCAAGGGGCCAACGTCCTGACTTTC. J is TRBJ2-6 and V is TRBV5-4; D gene unclear. V lost 0 bases and J lost 4, with 11 bases in between. The CDR3 totals 16 residues. Germline V CDR1 and CDR2: SGHNT, YYREEE (reference sequence).

This clone came up a few times. J is TRBJ1-5 and V is TRBV7-8; 10 positions agree with TRBD1. The CDR3 runs 15 residues. Trimming at V came to 6 bases and at J to 5 bases, leaving 7 bases not matched to a gene. Germline V gene lookup returns CDR1 SGHVS and CDR2 FQNEAQ. In DNA form, the CDR3 reads TGTGCCAGCAGTGTGACGGGACAGGGGTATCAGCCCCAGCATTTT. Translation gives CASSVTGQGYQPQHF.

The chain's CDR3 is CASALDRLEAFF. CDR3 bases: TGTGCTAGTGCCTTGGACAGGCTTGAAGCTTTCTTT. V and J are TRBV12-5 and TRBJ1-1, with 7 positions matching TRBD1. CDR3 length equals 12 residues. V shed 7 bases, J shed 7 bases, and the junction held 6 bases outside the gene matches. Germline CDR1 reads LGHNT; CDR2 reads FRNRAP.

This rearrangement joins TRBV6-5 to TRBJ1-5; tentatively, D is TRBD1 (5 bases). Germline V gives CDR1 MNHEY, CDR2 SVGAGI. Trimming removed 8 bases from V and 7 bases from J, with 12 bases in between. The CDR3 is made up of 12 amino acids. The CDR3 DNA reads TGTGCCAGCGGTCGGGGGGAACAGCCCCAGCATTTT. Its translation is CASGRGEQPQHF.

The J gene is TRBJ2-3, the V gene TRBV27, with 9 positions matching TRBD2. Looked up from germline, CDR1 is MNHEY and CDR2 is SMNVEV (reference sequence). Losses at the gene ends were 2 bases for V and 6 bases for J; bases not matched to a gene: 9. The CDR3 is 16 residues long. In DNA form, the CDR3 reads TGTGCCAGCAGTTTAAACCTAGCGGGGACCTGGGATACGCAGTATTTT. Its protein is CASSLNLAGTWDTQYF.

The chain uses TRBV5-1 and TRBJ1-4; D may be TRBD1 (6 bases). The CDR3 totals 15 residues. V shed 5 bases and J shed 6 bases, with 17 bases lying between them. The germline V gene encodes CDR1 SGHRS and CDR2 YFSETQ. This CDR3 reads CASRTQGVRDEKLFF. Written as DNA, the CDR3 is TGCGCCAGCAGAACACAGGGAGTGCGCGATGAAAAACTGTTTTTT.

This rearrangement joins TRBV6-2 or TRBV6-3 to TRBJ2-1; TRBD2 matches at 10 bases. Germline loops: CDR1 MNHEY, CDR2 SVGEGT. The CDR3 is made up of 15 amino acids. V shed 4 bases and J 3 bases; nucleotides not matched to a gene: 3. The DNA for the CDR3 is TGTGCCAGCAGTTTTAGCGGGGGGTTCTACAATGAGCAGTTCTTC. Translated: CASSFSGGFYNEQFF.

The gene calls are TRBV7-3 and TRBJ2-3; 14 nucleotides line up with TRBD2. Trimming took 4 bases from V and 1 from J; bases not matched to a gene: 7. The CDR3 is made up of 18 amino acids. Germline CDR1 and CDR2: SGHTA and FQGTGA. CDR3 bases: TGTGCCAGCAGCTCGATTCCGGGACTAGCGGGGGGCACAGATACGCAGTATTTT. Amino acids: CASSSIPGLAGGTDTQYF.

This clone was seen once. The V gene is TRBV30, the J gene TRBJ1-2, with 9 bases fitting TRBD1. CDR1 GTSNPN and CDR2 SVGIG come from the germline V gene (reference sequence). The CDR3 is 13 residues long. The junction had 4 bases not matched to a gene; V was cut back by 3 bases and J by 5 bases. The CDR3 protein is CAWSTGTGYGYTF. For the CDR3, the DNA is TGTGCCTGGAGCACCGGGACAGGGTATGGCTACACCTTC.

The chain has TRBV7-2 and TRBJ2-3; 7 positions agree with TRBD2. The CDR3 is 16 residues long. J was trimmed by 6 bases and V by 5 bases; bases with no gene match: 14. The germline V gene encodes CDR1 SGHTA and CDR2 FQGNSA. The CDR3 sequence is CASSLRDYLTGDTQYF. The CDR3 DNA reads TGTGCCAGCAGCCTCCGGGACTATCTAACCGGGGATACGCAGTATTTT. Using reference TRBV7-2 and TRBJ2-3 for the parts outside the CDR3, the full variable domain is GAGVSQSPSNKVTEKGKDVELRCDPISGHTALYWYRQSLGQGLEFLIYFQGNSAPDKSGLPSDRFSAERTGGSVSTLTIQRTQQEDSAVYLCASSLRDYLTGDTQYFGPGTRLTVL.

The V gene is TRBV28, the J gene TRBJ2-1; 10 bases are shared with TRBD1. This CDR3 comprises 14 residues. The germline CDR1 and CDR2 sequences are MDHEN and SYDVKM. J gave up 9 bases and V 3 bases, and 5 bases lay outside the gene matches. CDR3 loop: CASSLTGGRGEQFF. CDR3 coding DNA: TGTGCCAGCAGTTTGACAGGGGGCCGGGGTGAGCAGTTCTTC.

The V gene is TRBV4-1, the J gene TRBJ2-2; 12 bases line up with TRBD1. Germline CDR1 reads MGHRA; CDR2 reads YSYEKL. V was clipped by 1 base and J by 4 bases; unmatched bases: 7. The CDR3 runs 18 residues. In DNA form, the CDR3 reads TGCGCCAGCAGCCAAGTGGGACAGGGGGCGCGGGGCACCGGGGAGCTGTTTTTT. Its translation: CASSQVGQGARGTGELFF.

The chain recombines TRBV15 with TRBJ1-2; D ambiguous. The CDR3 is 16 amino acids. Germline V gives CDR1 LNHNV, CDR2 YYDKDF (reference sequence). V shed 0 bases and J shed 5 bases, with 16 bases lying between them. CDR3 amino acids: CATSRDRGSGSYGYTF. CDR3 sequence (DNA): TGTGCCACCAGCAGAGATCGCGGCAGCGGGTCTTATGGCTACACCTTC.

The V and J genes are TRBV7-9 and TRBJ2-7, with D possibly matching TRBD2 (5 bases). This CDR3 region has 16 residues. Germline V CDR1 and CDR2: SEHNR, FQNEAQ (reference sequence). V shed 5 bases and J shed 4 bases, with 21 bases lying between them. CDR3 loop: CASSLLSGGPPYEQYF. CDR3 DNA: TGTGCCAGCAGCCTCCTGTCAGGCGGGCCCCCTTACGAGCAGTACTTC.

The gene calls are TRBV11-2 and TRBJ2-2; possible D gene TRBD2, 6 bases. Per germline, CDR1 SGHAT and CDR2 FQNNGV. This CDR3 region has 15 residues. Trimming stripped 6 bases from V and 5 bases from J, with 16 bases between. CDR3 protein: CASSRWRESTGELFF. The CDR3 DNA reads TGTGCCAGCAGTCGATGGAGGGAGTCAACCGGGGAGCTGTTTTTT.

The V call is TRBV6-5, the J call TRBJ2-7; TRBD1 matches 7 bases. The germline CDR1 and CDR2 sequences are MNHEY and SVGAGI. This CDR3 contains 14 residues. V lost 6 bases and J lost 2; bases outside the gene matches: 7. The CDR3 DNA sequence: TGTGCCAGCAGCCCGACAGGGCAAGCCTACGAGCAGTACTTC. Translating gives CASSPTGQAYEQYF.

The chain joins TRBV10-3 to TRBJ1-3; the match to TRBD1 covers 11 bases. The CDR3 contains 16 residues. After removal of 7 bases from V and 3 bases from J, the junction contained 8 bases not matched to a gene. CDR1 is ENHRY, CDR2 SYGVKD, per germline. The CDR3 bases are TGTGCCATCAACTCCCGGGACAGGGGGAATGGAAACACCATATATTTT. This translates into CAINSRDRGNGNTIYF.

The chain has TRBV4-1 and TRBJ2-5; 9 bases align to TRBD1. CDR1 is MGHRA, CDR2 YSYEKL, per germline. The CDR3 loop spans 14 amino acids. The ends lost 6 bases at V and 2 bases at J; junction bases unmatched: 4. The DNA of the CDR3 is TGCGCCAGCAGGCTGGGGACAGGGCAAGAGACCCAGTACTTC. Protein product: CASRLGTGQETQYF.